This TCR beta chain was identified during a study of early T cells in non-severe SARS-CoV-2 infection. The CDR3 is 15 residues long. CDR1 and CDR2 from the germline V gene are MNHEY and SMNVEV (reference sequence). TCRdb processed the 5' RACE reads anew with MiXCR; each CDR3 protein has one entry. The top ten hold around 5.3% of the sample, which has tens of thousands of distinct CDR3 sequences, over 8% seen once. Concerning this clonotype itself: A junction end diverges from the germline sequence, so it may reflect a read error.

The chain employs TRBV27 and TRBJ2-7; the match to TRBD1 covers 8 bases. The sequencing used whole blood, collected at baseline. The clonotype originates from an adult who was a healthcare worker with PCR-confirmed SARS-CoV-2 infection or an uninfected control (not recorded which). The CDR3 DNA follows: TGTGCCAGCAGTCTATCGGACAGGGAGCTTTACGAGCAGTACTTC. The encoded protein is CASSLSDRELYEQYF.